This TCR beta chain was identified in a study of T cells in tuberculosis. Sorting used thawed, overnight-rested PBMC stained with anti-CD3, a viability dye and GMM-loaded CD1B tetramer. The CD1B tetramers carried C32 glucose monomycolate purified from Rhodococcus equi. Approximately 110,000 tetramer-negative cells were sorted from each donor. Study conclusions and caveats: Low-affinity CD1B-GMM tetramer-binding T cells may have been missed.

The CDR3 has 15 residues. V gave up 7 bases and J gave up 0 bases, with 15 bases separating them. CDR1 and CDR2 from the germline V gene are MNHEY and SMNVEV (reference sequence). No alpha-beta pairing information exists for these sequences. Only in-frame clones appear in the TCRdb table, and some are missing; sequencing was by immunoSEQ multiplex PCR. The table lists around 50,000 clones, approximately 85% of them singletons. The sequenced sample was CD1b-GMM tetramer-negative cells sorted from PBMCs. The origin of this receptor is an adult woman with latent tuberculosis. The chain combines TRBV27 with TRBJ1-2; no firm D call. The CDR3 DNA reads as TGTGCCAGCAAAACCAGAGACAAGGCTAACTATGGCTACACCTTC. Translating it yields CASKTRDKANYGYTF.